A selection of T cell receptor beta chains follows, all from one sample in a study of beta chain features in type 1 diabetes. Sequencing used immunoSEQ multiplex PCR; TCRdb keeps in-frame clones, though not all of them. The sample lists roughly 70,000 clones; about 50% were seen once. The sample taken for sequencing was central memory CD4+ T cells from blood. These receptors all stem from a man aged 30 to 45 with type 1 diabetes. The CDR3 runs from the conserved cysteine through the conserved F or W. The D gene is left open where the match is weak. Rows give clone size only sometimes, using once, few, many, or a class for an expanded clone.

.,TRBJ2-3,TRBV7-8,.,CASSLSRSTHMQYF,TGTGCCAGCAGCTTGAGCCGTAGCACTCATATGCAGTATTTT
.,TRBJ2-7,TRBV7-2,.,CASSPKAREREQYF,TGTGCCAGCAGTCCGAAGGCCCGGGAGAGGGAGCAGTACTTC
.,TRBJ2-2,TRBV18,.,CASSPTRGELFF,TGTGCCAGCTCACCCACACGTGGGGAGCTGTTTTTT
few,TRBJ2-5,TRBV11-2,.,CASSPPGSEATQYF,TGTGCCAGCAGCCCCCCAGGGTCCGAGGCGACCCAGTACTTC
few,TRBJ2-3,TRBV7-8,TRBD2,CASSSLAGADTQYF,TGTGCCAGCAGCTCGCTAGCGGGAGCAGATACGCAGTATTTT
.,TRBJ2-3,TRBV7-6,.,CASSRAGRDTDTQYF,TGTGCCAGCAGCCGGGCGGGGAGAGATACAGATACGCAGTATTTT
.,TRBJ1-2,TRBV21-1,.,CASSLNREGNYGYTF,TGTGCCAGCAGCCTAAACAGGGAGGGTAACTATGGCTACACCTTC
.,TRBJ2-4,TRBV4-1,TRBD1,CASSHPGTGVRNIQYF,TGCGCCAGCAGCCACCCCGGGACAGGGGTTCGGAACATTCAGTACTTC
.,TRBJ2-3,TRBV29-1,TRBD2,CSVERRERRDTQYF,TGCAGCGTTGAACGGCGGGAGAGGAGAGATACGCAGTATTTT
few,TRBJ2-6,TRBV11-2,TRBD1,CASSFVTGDSGANVLTF,TGTGCCAGCAGCTTTGTCACAGGGGACTCTGGGGCCAACGTCCTGACTTTC
.,TRBJ2-7,TRBV14,.,CASSQAELTGEQYF,TGTGCCAGCAGCCAAGCCGAGCTTACGGGGGAGCAGTACTTC
few,TRBJ2-5,TRBV19,.,CASSDGRGETQYF,TGTGCCAGTAGCGACGGCCGCGGAGAGACCCAGTACTTC
.,TRBJ2-7,TRBV6-1,.,CASSDPGRRTYEQYF,TGTGCCAGCAGTGACCCAGGGAGGAGGACCTACGAGCAGTACTTC
.,TRBJ1-5,TRBV19,.,CASTGEDQPQHF,TGTGCCAGTACGGGGGAGGATCAGCCCCAGCATTTT
.,TRBJ2-3,TRBV11-3,.,CASSFNAAADTQYF,TGTGCCAGCAGCTTTAATGCGGCCGCAGATACGCAGTATTTT
few,TRBJ2-1,TRBV7-9,.,CASSLDEGNEQFF,TGTGCCAGCAGCTTAGATGAGGGAAATGAGCAGTTCTTC
once,TRBJ2-1,TRBV11-2,TRBD2,CASSLGSGRANEQFF,TGTGCCAGCAGCTTAGGTAGCGGGAGGGCCAATGAGCAGTTCTTC
.,TRBJ1-1,TRBV10-3,.,CAAAGEPSGEAFF,TGTGCCGCGGCGGGGGAACCGAGTGGTGAAGCTTTCTTT
.,TRBJ2-3,TRBV4-1,TRBD2,CASSQEGTSGGPTDTQYF,TGCGCCAGCAGCCAAGAGGGGACTAGCGGGGGGCCTACAGATACGCAGTATTTT
.,TRBJ1-1,TRBV5-4,TRBD1,CASSLGDRGLLDTEAFF,TGTGCCAGCAGCTTGGGGGACAGGGGGCTTCTGGACACTGAAGCTTTCTTT
once,TRBJ1-2,TRBV6-1,.,CASRRNRQVGGYTF,TGTGCCAGCAGAAGAAACCGGCAGGTGGGTGGCTACACCTTC
few,TRBJ2-3,TRBV9,TRBD1,CASSTRQGRTDTQYF,TGTGCCAGCAGCACGCGACAGGGGAGAACAGATACGCAGTATTTT
.,TRBJ1-4,TRBV18,.,CASSLGQFNEKLFF,TGTGCCAGCTCACTCGGACAGTTTAATGAAAAACTGTTTTTT
few,TRBJ2-4,TRBV2,.,CASSTYTSFHYF,TGTGCCAGCAGCACCTACACTAGTTTTCATTACTTC
.,TRBJ2-7,TRBV5-1,.,CASSLEWRDYEQYF,TGCGCCAGCAGCTTGGAGTGGCGGGACTACGAGCAGTACTTC
.,TRBJ2-7,TRBV2,TRBD2,CASSQRLAGSEQYF,TGTGCCAGCAGTCAGCGACTAGCGGGAAGCGAGCAGTACTTC
.,TRBJ2-7,TRBV6-5,TRBD1,CASSPDRGDEQYF,TGTGCCAGCAGTCCGGACAGGGGCGACGAGCAGTACTTC
few,TRBJ2-4,TRBV30,TRBD2,CAWSSGRAGIQYF,TGTGCCTGGAGTAGCGGGAGGGCCGGCATTCAGTACTTC
.,TRBJ1-1,TRBV2,.,CASSENPGTEAFF,TGTGCCAGCAGTGAAAACCCCGGCACTGAAGCTTTCTTT
.,TRBJ2-1,TRBV5-1,.,CASSLVTRELGEQFF,TGCGCCAGCAGCTTGGTGACTAGGGAGTTGGGTGAGCAGTTCTTC
once,TRBJ2-7,TRBV7-9,TRBD2,CASSSQGLAGLSSYEQYF,TGTGCCAGCAGCTCTCAAGGACTAGCGGGGCTTAGCTCCTACGAGCAGTACTTC
.,TRBJ2-2,TRBV5-6,.,CASSLPQGKTGELFF,TGTGCCAGCAGCTTGCCACAGGGAAAAACCGGGGAGCTGTTTTTT
.,TRBJ2-3,TRBV15,TRBD2,CATSRDASGSSTDTQYF,TGTGCCACCAGCAGGGACGCTAGCGGCAGCAGCACAGATACGCAGTATTTT
.,TRBJ1-1,TRBV28,.,CASSLSAGYEAFF,TGTGCCAGCAGTTTATCGGCAGGCTATGAAGCTTTCTTT
.,TRBJ1-2,TRBV5-6,.,CASSGMGQVFNYGYTF,TGTGCCAGCAGCGGAATGGGACAAGTCTTTAACTATGGCTACACCTTC
.,TRBJ1-2,TRBV5-1,TRBD1,CASSLGQGAGGYTF,TGCGCCAGCAGCTTGGGACAGGGGGCGGGAGGCTACACCTTC